These 23 T cell receptor beta chains came from one sample sequenced in a study of shared clonotypes between healthy human individuals. Assay used: immunoSEQ multiplex PCR; TCRdb lists only in-frame clones, some missing. The sample shows about a million clones, 60% to 85% of them seen only once. The sample taken for sequencing was memory CD4+ T cells from PBMCs. Described subset: CD45RA-negative fraction. The receptors shown here come from a man between 18 and 29 years old in good health. Some clones in this sample may be carry-over from other donors' samples.

The chain combines TRBV5-3 with TRBJ2-1, with D possibly matching TRBD2 (6 bases). TRBV5-3 is known as an ORF, though its function is uncertain. This CDR3 is 16 amino acids long. Trimming removed 5 bases from V and 9 bases from J, with 24 bases in between. The CDR3 coding sequence is TGTGCCAGAAGGGCGATACCGGGACCCGTCGGGAGTGAGCAGTTCTTC. Translated, it gives CARRAIPGPVGSEQFF.

The rearrangement links TRBV5-1 to TRBJ2-2; unclear D gene. Germline CDR1 SGHRS, CDR2 YFSETQ. This CDR3 has 17 amino acids. V was trimmed by 3 bases and J by 2 bases, leaving 17 bases between them. CDR3 region: CASSSSLGLRNTGELFF. CDR3 bases: TGCGCCAGCAGCTCATCACTGGGGTTGAGAAACACCGGGGAGCTGTTTTTT.

The gene calls are TRBV28 and TRBJ1-4, with TRBD1 identical over 8 bases. Germline V gives CDR1 MDHEN, CDR2 SYDVKM. J was trimmed by 8 bases and V by 5 bases; bases with no gene match: 10. This CDR3 is 15 amino acids long. CDR3 sequence reads: CASSRTQGAGEKLFF. The CDR3 region has the DNA TGTGCCAGCAGTCGAACTCAGGGGGCTGGGGAAAAACTGTTTTTT.

This clone was found once. CDR3 nucleotide sequence: TGCGCCAGCGGGGCTACCCAAGAGACCCAGTACTTC. It yields the protein CASGATQETQYF. This chain uses TRBV10-2 with TRBJ2-5, with a possible D match to TRBD1 (5 bases). Germline values: CDR1 WSHSY, CDR2 SAAADI. This CDR3 region has 12 residues. The V end was cut by 8 bases, the J end by 1 base, with 8 bases between.

The chain has TRBV19 and TRBJ2-5, with 8 bases aligning to TRBD1. The CDR3 spans 13 residues. J gave up 6 bases and V 7 bases, and 7 bases lay outside the gene matches. Germline assignment: CDR1 LNHDA and CDR2 SQIVND (reference sequence). Here the CDR3 DNA reads TGTGCCAGTACCAGACAGGGGTCCAAGACCCAGTACTTC. Protein: CASTRQGSKTQYF.

This clone came up a few times. This chain uses TRBV6-1 with TRBJ2-7, with TRBD1 matching over 8 bases. The germline gives CDR1 MNHNS, CDR2 SASEGT. V lost 6 bases to trimming and J lost 7 bases; unmatched junction nucleotides: 11. The CDR3 runs to 14 residues. CDR3 in amino acids: CASRRGQGAEEQYF. CDR3 DNA: TGTGCCAGCAGGAGGGGGCAGGGGGCTGAGGAGCAGTACTTC.

The chain links TRBV2 to TRBJ1-4; possibly TRBD1 for D (6 bases). Germline V gene lookup returns CDR1 SNHLY and CDR2 FYNNEI. V lost 2 bases to trimming and J lost 7 bases, with 14 bases between them. CDR3 length: 15 amino acids. The CDR3: CASSENRGRGEKLFF. The CDR3 DNA follows: TGTGCCAGCAGTGAAAATCGGGGGCGCGGTGAAAAACTGTTTTTT.

The chain recombines TRBV7-2 with TRBJ2-1; D perhaps matches TRBD1 (5 bases). CDR3 length equals 15 residues. The V gene's germline CDR1 is SGHTA and CDR2 FQGNSA. V was trimmed by 2 bases and J by 10 bases, leaving 18 bases between them. CDR3 DNA sequence: TGTGCCAGCAGCTTACAGGCCCAGGGTATTTGGGAGCAGTTCTTC. Translation gives CASSLQAQGIWEQFF.

This clone has more than one count but fewer than ten. This chain joins TRBV5-1 and TRBJ2-5; 7 positions agree with TRBD1. After removal of 3 bases from V and 5 bases from J, the junction contained 1 base not matched to a gene. Germline CDR1 is SGHRS and CDR2 is YFSETQ. There are 12 residues in the CDR3. CDR3 in amino acids: CASSYRGETQYF. CDR3 DNA sequence: TGCGCCAGCAGCTACAGGGGTGAGACCCAGTACTTC.

The CDR3 DNA follows: TGTGCCAGCAGTCGCCGGGACTCCAGCACAGATACGCAGTATTTT. Translation: CASSRRDSSTDTQYF. The chain recombines TRBV6-1 with TRBJ2-3; the D gene is possibly TRBD2 (6 bases). CDR1 is MNHNS, CDR2 SASEGT, per germline. CDR3 length: 15 amino acids. V lost 5 bases and J 0 bases, leaving 12 bases between the germline ends.

A few counts support this clone. The rearrangement links TRBV6-6 to TRBJ1-4; 8 bases are a match to TRBD1. Unmatched junction bases numbered 12, after V lost 2 bases and J lost 10 bases. Germline CDR1 reads MNHNY; CDR2 reads SVGAGI (reference sequence). This CDR3 spans 16 amino acids. CDR3 residues: CASSYPVGQGAGKLFF. The DNA for the CDR3 is TGTGCCAGCAGTTACCCGGTTGGGCAGGGGGCAGGAAAACTGTTTTTT.

This clone is a singleton in its sample. The CDR3 region has the DNA TGTGCCAGCAGGTCCTCCGGGACAGGGGGACTTGGCTACACCTTC. It yields the protein CASRSSGTGGLGYTF. V usage is TRBV27 and J usage is TRBJ1-2, with TRBD1 identical over 11 bases. The CDR3 has 15 amino acids. The V and J ends lost 6 bases and 7 bases, in that order; junction bases with no gene match: 10. The germline CDR1 and CDR2 sequences are MNHEY and SMNVEV (reference sequence).

This chain links TRBV30 with TRBJ1-2; weak D call: TRBD1 (6 bases). V lost 0 bases to trimming and J lost 0 bases, with 14 bases between them. The germline gives CDR1 GTSNPN, CDR2 SVGIG (reference sequence). The CDR3 has 16 amino acids. In DNA, the CDR3 is TGTGCCTGGAGTGTGCTGGGGGCTGGCGCTAACTATGGCTACACCTTC. Its translation is CAWSVLGAGANYGYTF.

The J gene is TRBJ2-3, the V gene TRBV5-1; the D gene is possibly TRBD2 (5 bases). The V gene lost 6 bases and the J gene lost 3 bases, with 14 bases spanning the gap. The CDR3 spans 14 residues. Germline V CDR1 and CDR2: SGHRS, YFSETQ. The CDR3 region has the DNA TGCGCCAGCAACCTCTTTTCGGGAACAGATACGCAGTATTTT. Protein sequence: CASNLFSGTDTQYF. Using reference TRBV5-1 and TRBJ2-3 for the parts outside the CDR3, the full variable domain is KAGVTQTPRYLIKTRGQQVTLSCSPISGHRSVSWYQQTPGQGLQFLFEYFSETQRNKGNFPGRFSGRQFSNSRSEMNVSTLELGDSALYLCASNLFSGTDTQYFGPGTRLTVL.

The rearrangement joins TRBV10-2 to TRBJ1-4, with D perhaps TRBD1 (5 bases). V shed 5 bases and J shed 6 bases, with 16 bases lying between them. There are 15 residues in the CDR3. Germline CDR1 reads WSHSY; CDR2 reads SAAADI. Here the CDR3 reads CASSKRAAGDEKLFF. In DNA form, the CDR3 reads TGCGCCAGCAGTAAGCGGGCGGCGGGGGATGAAAAACTGTTTTTT.

This sequence joins TRBV6-6 and TRBJ2-5; D is possibly TRBD2 (5 bases). Germline V gene sequence: CDR1 MNHNY, CDR2 SVGAGI (reference sequence). The length of the CDR3 is 15 residues. The V end lost 5 bases, the J end lost 5 bases, and 18 bases lay between the germline ends. The CDR3 nucleotides read TGTGCCAGCAGTCCCCTGACTACCACGTTGGAGACCCAGTACTTC. Protein: CASSPLTTTLETQYF.

This clone was seen once. The gene calls are TRBV4-1 and TRBJ1-2; 9 bases are shared with TRBD1. Looked up from germline, CDR1 is MGHRA and CDR2 is YSYEKL. Trimming removed 4 bases from V and 4 bases from J; junction bases left unmatched: 10. The CDR3 is 16 residues long. The CDR3 loop is CASSLEGQGGIYGYTF. CDR3 nucleotides: TGCGCCAGCAGCCTGGAGGGACAGGGAGGAATCTATGGCTACACCTTC.

J is TRBJ2-5 and V is TRBV6-5; D is ambiguous. Per the germline V gene, CDR1 is MNHEY and CDR2 is SVGAGI. The CDR3 loop spans 15 amino acids. V was shortened by 0 bases and J by 4 bases, with 12 bases between the two germline ends. The CDR3 loop is CASSYSSALGETQYF. Here the CDR3 DNA reads TGTGCCAGCAGTTACTCGAGTGCCCTCGGAGAGACCCAGTACTTC.

CDR3 coding DNA: TGTGCCAGCAGTTTCAACAGGGACGGTGGCTACACCTTC. Residues: CASSFNRDGGYTF. The chain employs TRBV27 and TRBJ1-2; D may be TRBD1 (6 bases). The CDR3 totals 13 residues. V was cut by 3 bases and J by 7 bases, with 12 bases left in between. Germline V CDR1 and CDR2: MNHEY, SMNVEV (reference sequence).

The rearrangement uses TRBV11-3 and TRBJ2-3; D is undetermined. The V and J ends lost 3 bases and 0 bases respectively, with 10 bases between them. Germline loops: CDR1 SGHNT, CDR2 YENEEA. CDR3 length: 15 amino acids. The CDR3, as DNA: TGTGCCAGCAGCTTGGGCGGACCTAGCACAGATACGCAGTATTTT. Encoded protein: CASSLGGPSTDTQYF.

V and J are TRBV6-5 and TRBJ2-1; D tentatively reads TRBD1 or TRBD2 (5 bases each). Germline CDR1 and CDR2: MNHEY and SVGAGI. There are 14 residues in the CDR3. V was clipped by 6 bases and J by 12 bases, with 21 bases between them. As DNA, the CDR3 is TGTGCCAGCAGACCCCCGGGACGGGTCGATGGGCAGTTCTTC. As protein: CASRPPGRVDGQFF.

The CDR3 protein is CASSEGRGQGNQPQHF. CDR3 DNA sequence: TGTGCCAGCAGTGAAGGTAGGGGCCAAGGCAATCAGCCCCAGCATTTT. J is TRBJ1-5 and V is TRBV6-1, with TRBD1 as a possible D gene (5 bases). V lost 1 base and J lost 2, with 12 bases in between. Germline CDR1 MNHNS, CDR2 SASEGT. The CDR3 loop spans 16 amino acids.

There are many counts of this clone. The J gene is TRBJ2-2, the V gene TRBV11-2; the D gene could be TRBD1 or TRBD2 (5 bases each). Germline V CDR1 and CDR2: SGHAT, FQNNGV. With 5 bases removed from V and 7 bases from J, the gap between germline ends came to 20 bases. CDR3 size: 16 residues. The CDR3 region is CASSPRGGGTYGELFF. For the CDR3, the DNA is TGTGCCAGCAGCCCTCGGGGTGGGGGTACATACGGGGAGCTGTTTTTT.